The sequence of this TCR beta chain was determined in a study of T cells in Graves' hyperthyroidism and ophthalmopathy (dated by TCRdb to the late 2010s). Notes on the research overall: Peripheral blood samples were taken at the time of initial diagnosis, prior to any treatment. To identify TCR V-J signatures that set the groups apart, the researchers used a discovery cohort of 90 to 100 patients, made up of about 44 with Graves' ophthalmopathy and about 60 with stable Graves' hyperthyroidism. After sampling, hyperthyroidism patients received methimazole starting at 30 mg daily, and ophthalmopathy patients received high-dose intravenous methylprednisolone. The roughly 94 discovery patients were randomly divided into training and test sets at a 7:3 ratio. In addition, the study compared T-cell repertoires in thyroid tissue and in blood from 6 or 7 Graves' hyperthyroidism patients. The paper describes TCR Vbeta CDR3 sequencing of about 140 peripheral blood samples, made up of some 42 ophthalmopathy patients, approximately 73 hyperthyroidism patients and 17 progressor patients. Whether ophthalmopathy could be predicted prospectively was tested in an independent validation cohort made up of approximately 19 hyperthyroidism patients plus 17 patients who later progressed to ophthalmopathy. Here is what the overall study found, with its caveats: Sample size was not statistically predetermined, and investigators were not blinded to group allocation. Blood samples also contained most of the expanded thyroid clonotypes (frequency above 0.001), which suggests that blood repertoires may reflect thyroid immune responses. During validation, the model predicted progression to ophthalmopathy a median of around 7 months ahead of onset, with roughly 65% sensitivity and under 85% specificity. A model built on a 13 V-J signature distinguished ophthalmopathy from stable hyperthyroidism, reaching 85% to 90% sensitivity and about 81% specificity in cross-validation and 80%/75% in testing.

Stable Graves' hyperthyroidism was defined as the absence of progression to ophthalmopathy over 18 months of follow-up. Hyperthyroidism patients were newly diagnosed, had a disease duration of under 2 months, and were aged 18 to 65 years. The study excluded patients with uncontrolled infections, other autoimmune diseases, pregnancy or lactation. Diagnoses were based on clinical symptoms, serum thyroxine and TRAb, thyroid ultrasound and orbital computed tomography. PBMCs were separated from 8 to 10 ml of fresh peripheral blood using Ficoll-Paque density gradient centrifugation. Trizol reagent was used to extract total RNA, and RNA quality was then checked on an Agilent 2100 Bioanalyzer. TCR beta CDR3 regions were amplified from RNA transcripts. A first-round RT-PCR of the TCR CDR3 used the HTBI primer set with the Qiagen OneStep RT-PCR kit. A second multiplex PCR round built the libraries, followed by size selection and purification. Libraries were sequenced paired-end with 100 bp reads on an Illumina HiSeq2000. The authors' pipeline ran thus. SOAPnuke was used to process the raw data, with reads discarded if the reads contained adapters or uncalled bases, had a mean Phred below 15, or lacked an exact constant-primer or identifier match. High-quality paired reads were merged using COPE v1.2.5, and each unique nucleotide sequence was defined as a clonotype. MiTCR v1.1 was used to align the clonotypes against IMGT TRBV, TRBD and TRBJ reference segments. Only V-J combinations with frequency above 0.0001, covering 98% to 99.2% of repertoires, were analysed. A TCS score was defined as the ratio between F50 (clonal expansion) and ExV (chaos), using BLOSUM62-based TCRdist between CDR3 peptides within each V-J. Welch's t-statistics and random forest reduced 500 to 550 V-J features to 13, which were used in a naive Bayes classifier (R e1071). TCRdb took the public reads, trimmed them with fastp at Q25, ran MiXCR for clone calling and kept in-frame beta chains. Identical CDR3 proteins give one entry, which carries the most common genes and DNA. TCRdb assigned the V and J calls; the authors' analysis was not used. Within this sample are 300,000 to 400,000 distinct CDR3 sequences, with over 11% of them counted one time only. The ten largest clones add up to approximately 10% of the sample.

This clonotype was seen more than once but under ten times. This receptor's antigen is unknown. No per-base quality is available; no much larger clone lies one base away. The germline ends are 14 bases apart after V is trimmed by 4 bases and J by 4 bases. CDR1 and CDR2 were assigned from the germline V gene as SGDLS and YYNGEE. Measured from the cysteine to the phenylalanine, the CDR3 is 14 residues long. Only CDR3 DNA is held: 42 bases, read in frame from base 1. The sample comprised blood. The chain is encoded by TRBV9 joined to TRBJ1-1, with TRBD1 as a weak D call on 6 bases. This receptor was identified in a woman in her sixties or seventies with Graves' hyperthyroidism. The CDR3 region reads CASSPSGVGTEAFF. The DNA sequence reads TGTGCCAGCAGCCCGTCAGGGGTAGGCACTGAAGCTTTCTTT.